This T cell receptor (beta chain) originates from a study of CD8 T cells in ankylosing spondylitis. Findings and limits, study-wide: Disease-linked clones displayed a CD8+ phenotype and appeared relatively rarely in peripheral blood. Significant enrichment of disease-linked clones was reportedly seen in matched ankylosing spondylitis synovial fluid. Ankylosing spondylitis blood appeared to be characterized by a TCR beta motif of about 8 highly homologous variants.

Germline CDR1 and CDR2: SGHRS and YFSETQ. The CDR3 totals 16 residues. With molecular barcodes, quantitative 5'-RACE was used to make the TCR beta libraries. Each CDR3 protein is one row after TCRdb ran MiXCR on the 5' RACE reads. The top ten clones hold about 20% of a sample with about 750,000 distinct CDR3 sequences, over 15% of them seen once. Concerning this clonotype: What it binds is unknown. At one boundary the junction diverges from the germline segment, which might be a read error.

Sequencing was carried out using blood, either unsorted or a sorted T cell fraction (not recorded which). This receptor was identified in a male donor with ankylosing spondylitis. The chain joins TRBV5-1 to TRBJ2-6; D might be TRBD1 or TRBD2, each matching 6 bases. CDR3 DNA sequence: TGCACCAGCAGCTTGGGGGGCACGACCGGGGCCAACGTCCTGACTTTC. Its protein product is CTSSLGGTTGANVLTF. Supplemented by reference TRBV5-1 and TRBJ2-6, the full variable domain reads KAGVTQTPRYLIKTRGQQVTLSCSPISGHRSVSWYQQTPGQGLQFLFEYFSETQRNKGNFPGRFSGRQFSNSRSEMNVSTLELGDSALYLCTSSLGGTTGANVLTFGAGSRLTVL.